This TCR beta chain was documented in a study of HIV-infected patients and healthy controls (dated by TCRdb to between 2014 and 2016). In terms of the full investigation: CD4 counts rose modestly but significantly in most of the 16 patients after three months of therapy, yet stayed below normal ranges. Viral load fell below detection in most of the 16 patients by the second bleed and in all patients following a further year of therapy. Patients lacked overall T-cell lymphocytopenia, and total CDR3 counts per chain did not differ significantly from controls. Whether deep TCR repertoire sequencing of small blood samples from HIV patients could capture immune perturbation and reconstitution was tested in the study. No consistent shift in CD8 counts was seen during early therapy, whereas a slight rise was seen in the CD4:CD8 ratio.

As encoded in the germline V gene, CDR1 is MNHEY while CDR2 is SVGAGI. Trimming leaves V shorter by 7 bases and J shorter by 3 bases, with the junction holding 6 bases beyond the gene matches. Spanning cysteine to phenylalanine, the CDR3 consists of 14 amino acids. The sequence is cut down to CDR3 DNA, 42 bases in frame from base 1. Using SuperScript III with primers targeting the alpha and beta constant regions, around 550 ng of RNA was reverse transcribed. Separate alpha and beta chain libraries were made by chain-specific third strand synthesis with multiplexing indices. The protocol used a single primer pair to amplify all rearrangements within a chain, which avoided primer bias, and attached molecular barcodes to each cDNA molecule. Purified cDNA was joined by T4 RNA Ligase 1 to a 5' RACE adapter carrying a random hexamer and the SP2 sequencing primer site. The authors primed second strand synthesis from the SP2 site with Phusion polymerase and used slow temperature ramps to favor optimal annealing. Each molecule's 12-nucleotide barcode consisted of two random hexamer sequences, both added before amplification and joined together. A short first PCR added P5 and P7 adapter elements plus a second index, followed by a roughly 24-cycle amplification PCR with P5s and P7 primers. The libraries went through around 28 PCR cycles in total, were quantified on a Qubit, were sized on a Bioanalyzer, and were diluted to around 4.4 nM. Normalized libraries were sequenced on an Illumina MiSeq with 2 x 250 paired-end kits. Into around 9.8 ul Tris-Cl, the reverse transcription reactions were eluted following cleanup on MinElute columns. The adapter ligations were run for around 25 hours at 16 degrees C, and AMPure XP beads at a 1:1 ratio were afterwards used to clean them. The authors processed their data as follows. Demultiplexed FASTQ files were processed with a modified Decombinator by which V, J, insert and barcode information was output. Sequences that shared a barcode but differed from the dominant sequence were treated as errors and discarded, and barcodes were clustered at Levenshtein distance 3 and counted to estimate the original cDNA molecules. Downstream analyses used R packages ineq, vegan, igraph and RCytoscape, with IMGT nomenclature and CDR3 definitions. V gene usage was computed over distinct sequences, each TCR counted once to avoid skew from clonal expansion. Unique CDR3 amino acid sequences within a donor were connected in similarity networks whenever two sequences differed by a single Levenshtein edit. The authors compiled published HIV-specific CDR3s (about 92 alpha, several hundred beta) and CMV-specific CDR3s (approximately 13 alpha, 200 to 300 beta) and searched for them in the repertoires. Lower sequence numbers were not the cause of the decreased diversity in patients, as random subsampling to size-matched repertoires showed. The public reads were reanalyzed by TCRdb: fastp trimming at Q25, MiXCR alignment, in-frame beta chains only. A single entry per CDR3 protein holds the most common genes and DNA from its merged rows. TCRdb, not the original authors, processed these V and J calls. The sample profile shows approximately 5,500 distinct CDR3 sequences; about 10% of them were found once. 24% of the sample is in the top ten clones.

General conclusions and limits of the study: By Jaccard index and by the count of highly shared sequences, healthy controls shared more CDR3s between individuals than HIV+ patients did. The study did not determine donor HLA types. Roughly threefold more distinct CDR3s and higher Shannon diversity were observed in healthy control repertoires than in untreated HIV+ repertoires. Differing numbers of distinct sequences in patients and controls hindered comparison, and size-matching assigned excessive weight to rare events in the HIV-infected data. Alpha-chain CDR3s from MAIT cells occurred at high frequency in healthy controls but were severely depleted in HIV+ repertoires. Treated samples reflected only 2 to 4 months of therapy, arguably too short to observe immune reconstitution given low adult thymic output. The apparent post-therapy recovery of the Gini index in HIV-infected patients was not reproduced in size-matched repertoire data. Pairing of alpha and beta chains was not determined in the samples. Compared with controls, HIV-infected patients showed significantly different mean usage of eight alpha and eight beta V genes. HIV-infected repertoires had significantly higher mean Gini indices than controls, possibly reflecting oligoclonality. The observed differences in diversity could not be explained by the slight differences in age and sex profiles between the study cohorts. Most CMV-associated CDR3s became more frequent during therapy, although their change was not significant, whereas HIV-associated CDR3s showed a significant decrease in frequency. Processing included only sixteen HIV-infected individuals, and this was regarded by the authors as a major limit on how widely the findings apply. Sequencing depth was restricted by the use of whole blood, which also prevented the dynamics of distinct T-cell subpopulations from being separated.

Relative to its sample, this clonotype is hyperexpanded (1% or more). Its binding antigen is unknown. Base qualities are not at hand, and no much larger clone is one base apart. Follow-up blood from HIV-infected patients was collected roughly three months, about 14 weeks, after antiretroviral therapy began. Whole blood was used without fractionating the cells, so the repertoire represented all peripheral T cells without sorting. A 2.5 ml sample of peripheral blood was drawn into Tempus tubes for RNA extraction. Treatment interruptions were among the grounds for excluding patients from enrollment, as were febrile or AIDS-related illness, tumors, hepatitis B or C coinfection, immunomodulatory therapy and recent vaccination. Residual genomic DNA was removed with the TURBO-DNase kit and globin mRNA was depleted with GLOBINclear.

The rearranged segments are TRBV6-5 and TRBJ1-2, with 9 junctional bases fitting TRBD1. The sample was blood, taken during antiretroviral therapy. The sequence was collected from an adult with HIV infection. The CDR3 region has the sequence CASTRTGADYGYTF. In nucleotides, the sequence is TGTGCCAGCACCAGGACAGGGGCGGACTATGGCTACACCTTC.